This TCR beta chain was obtained from a study of T cells in women clearing cervical HPV infection. Study details: Case blood was drawn a median about 23 weeks after lesion detection.

Concerning this clone itself: What it binds is not known. Read data end 3 residues before the CDR3 end; the end is taken from the germline J gene.

Study results and limitations: CIN3+ cases had significantly higher TCR richness than controls; evenness did not differ. Richness plus V gene abundances separated cases from controls with AUC about 0.87.

Clones were read by immunoSEQ multiplex PCR, and TCRdb kept only the in-frame ones, dropping some. This table holds around 22,000 clones. This CDR3 has 16 amino acids. V gave up 8 bases and J gave up 1 base; unmatched junction bases: 12. Germline loops: CDR1 SGHVS, CDR2 FNYEAQ. The TCR was taken from a woman aged 18 to 75 with a cervical HPV16 infection that either progressed to CIN3+ or cleared (not recorded which). This rearrangement joins TRBV7-6 to TRBJ1-1, with 8 bases identical to TRBD1. The sequenced material came from blood buffy coat. The CDR3 reads CASGFLRGRGNTEAFF. Incomplete CDR3 DNA: TGTGCCAGCGGATTTCTCAGGGGGCGCGGGAACACTGAA.